This record covers a single TCR beta chain. Germline CDR1 and CDR2: GTSNPN and SVGIG (reference sequence). The CDR3 contains 16 residues. Trimming shortened V by 2 bases and J by 3 bases, and 19 bases separated the two germline ends. Data came from immunoSEQ multiplex PCR; TCRdb stores just in-frame clones and leaves some out. The table records approximately 400,000 clones, roughly 94% of them present only once. This record belongs to a study of shared T cell receptors in the human thymus. The V and J genes are TRBV30 and TRBJ1-2; possibly TRBD1 for D (5 bases). This receptor was identified in a human donor. Sequenced: thymocytes. Here the CDR3 reads CAWSPQGPGTYYGYTF. CDR3 bases: TGTGCCTGGAGTCCCCAGGGTCCAGGGACTTACTATGGCTACACCTTC.